Shown below are 28 T cell receptor beta chains from a single sample sequenced in a study of T cell responses to AZD1222 COVID-19 vaccine (dated by TCRdb to 2020 to 2022). Explained via the paper, the time point label denotes: baseline before first vaccination. Libraries were constructed by the immunoSEQ multiplex PCR assay. The table was pulled from immuneACCESS by TCRdb, which kept in-frame rearrangements only. Such tables lose some clones; where checked, under half of the loss comes from unresolved V genes, and the rest has no known cause. The sample table records around 99,000 clones; roughly 87% of these occur just once. Approximately 4.5% of the sample comes from the top ten. The sample here was peripheral blood, taken on day 0 of AZD1222 vaccination. All receptors derive from an adult in good health.

This chain uses TRBV7-9 with TRBJ1-1, with 8 bases identical to TRBD1. The CDR3 is 14 residues long. Losses at the gene ends were 5 bases for V and 4 bases for J; bases not matched to a gene: 6. Per germline, CDR1 SEHNR and CDR2 FQNEAQ (reference sequence). CDR3 sequence: CASSIRQGPTEAFF. CDR3 nucleotides: TGTGCCAGCAGCATAAGACAGGGGCCCACTGAAGCTTTCTTT.

This sequence joins TRBV19 and TRBJ1-1; D remains unclear. Germline V lookup: CDR1 LNHDA, CDR2 SQIVND (reference sequence). This CDR3 region has 15 residues. The germline V and J ends were trimmed by 2 bases and 7 bases, with 17 bases remaining between them. The CDR3 here is CASSISPYKMNEAFF. CDR3 coding DNA: TGTGCCAGTAGTATAAGCCCTTACAAGATGAATGAAGCTTTCTTT. Based on the CDR3 plus reference TRBV19 and TRBJ1-1, the full variable domain is DGGITQSPKYLFRKEGQNVTLSCEQNLNHDAMYWYRQDPGQGLRLIYYSQIVNDFQKGDIAEGYSVSREKKESFPLTVTSAQKNPTAFYLCASSISPYKMNEAFFGQGTRLTVV.

V is TRBV3-1 (or the pseudogene TRBV3-2) and J is TRBJ2-5, with D perhaps TRBD2 (5 bases). Germline CDR1 LGHDT, CDR2 YNNKEL (reference sequence). This CDR3 comprises 13 residues. Trimming cost V 0 bases and J 14 bases, with 16 bases left between them. The CDR3, as DNA: TGTGCCAGCAGCCAAGAAGGTAGAGGGAAGTACTACTTC. It translates to CASSQEGRGKYYF.

The rearrangement links TRBV27 to TRBJ1-6; no firm D call. The CDR3 contains 14 residues. V lost 2 bases to trimming and J lost 7 bases, with 9 bases between them. Germline V gives CDR1 MNHEY, CDR2 SMNVEV (reference sequence). The CDR3 sequence is CASSLKGNNSPLHF. CDR3 nucleotide sequence: TGTGCCAGCAGTTTAAAGGGTAACAATTCACCCCTCCACTTT.

V and J are TRBV6-2 or TRBV6-3 and TRBJ2-1, with D perhaps being TRBD1 or TRBD2 (5 bases each). V lost 7 bases to trimming and J lost 9 bases, with 13 bases between them. This CDR3 spans 12 amino acids. The germline V gene encodes CDR1 MNHEY and CDR2 SVGEGT. The CDR3 spells CASNPGGGEQFF. The CDR3 DNA reads TGTGCCAGCAACCCTGGTGGGGGTGAGCAGTTCTTC.

J is TRBJ2-1 and V is TRBV27, with 9 bases aligning to TRBD2. Trimming took 4 bases from V and 14 from J; bases not matched to a gene: 9. Germline V lookup: CDR1 MNHEY, CDR2 SMNVEV (reference sequence). The CDR3 is 13 amino acids. The CDR3 protein is CASSWAGTSFEFF. The DNA for the CDR3 is TGTGCCAGCAGTTGGGCCGGGACTAGCTTTGAGTTCTTC.

The chain employs TRBV28 and TRBJ1-2, with D hard to call. This CDR3 region has 13 residues. CDR1 MDHEN and CDR2 SYDVKM come from the germline V gene. Trimming cost V 7 bases and J 5 bases, with 14 bases left between them. The CDR3 sequence: CASKGFIRYGYTF. The CDR3 DNA sequence: TGTGCCAGCAAGGGTTTCATAAGATATGGCTACACCTTC.

The chain is built from TRBV2 and TRBJ1-3; D is unresolved. V gave up 6 bases and J gave up 6 bases, with 12 bases separating them. Germline-derived CDR1 and CDR2 are SNHLY and FYNNEI. The CDR3 is 13 amino acids. In DNA form, the CDR3 reads TGTGCCAGCAGAATCAATGCCCAAAACACCATATATTTT. Translating it yields CASRINAQNTIYF.

The rearrangement links TRBV7-2 to TRBJ1-6, with 10 bases matching TRBD1. This CDR3 is 16 amino acids long. Germline assignment: CDR1 SGHTA and CDR2 FQGNSA. V gave up 3 bases and J gave up 10 bases; unmatched junction bases: 9. CDR3 sequence reads: CASSLEVRDRGSPLHF. The CDR3 nucleotides are TGTGCCAGCAGCTTGGAGGTCCGGGACAGGGGATCACCCCTCCACTTT. The full variable domain, in which reference TRBV7-2 and TRBJ1-6 provide the parts outside the CDR3, is GAGVSQSPSNKVTEKGKDVELRCDPISGHTALYWYRQSLGQGLEFLIYFQGNSAPDKSGLPSDRFSAERTGGSVSTLTIQRTQQEDSAVYLCASSLEVRDRGSPLHFGNGTRLTVT.

This chain joins TRBV28 and TRBJ1-2; tentative D call: TRBD1 (5 bases). Germline V lookup: CDR1 MDHEN, CDR2 SYDVKM. The CDR3 extends over 10 amino acids. V was shortened by 8 bases and J by 11 bases, with 12 bases between the two germline ends. The CDR3 sequence is CASGPTAYTF. The CDR3 DNA is TGTGCCAGCGGGCCGACAGCTTACACCTTC.

The chain recombines TRBV10-3 with TRBJ1-5; 7 nucleotides match TRBD1. CDR3 size: 14 residues. Germline assignment: CDR1 ENHRY and CDR2 SYGVKD. The V and J ends lost 4 bases and 7 bases, in that order; junction bases with no gene match: 7. CDR3 DNA sequence: TGTGCCATCAGTGGACAGGGAAATACACAGCCCCAGCATTTT. Encoded protein: CAISGQGNTQPQHF.

This chain uses TRBV18 with TRBJ1-6, with 10 bases that match TRBD1. Per the germline V gene, CDR1 is KGHSH and CDR2 is LQKENI. J lost 11 bases, V lost 0 bases, and 4 bases had no gene match. CDR3 length equals 15 residues. The CDR3: CASSPPGQGRAPLHF. CDR3 DNA sequence: TGTGCCAGCTCACCACCGGGACAGGGGAGGGCACCCCTCCACTTT.

J is TRBJ2-3 and V is TRBV7-6; D tentatively reads TRBD1 or TRBD2 (6 bases each). The ends were cut back, 5 bases at V and 2 bases at J, with 14 bases in the middle. Germline CDR1 reads SGHVS; CDR2 reads FNYEAQ. The CDR3 totals 15 residues. CDR3 nucleotides: TGTGCCAGCAGCCCCACCGGGGGCCCCACAGATACGCAGTATTTT. It encodes CASSPTGGPTDTQYF.

The chain joins TRBV5-6 to TRBJ2-5, with 7 bases identical to TRBD2. Germline CDR1 is SGHDT and CDR2 is YYEEEE. V lost 0 bases to trimming and J lost 5 bases; unmatched junction nucleotides: 7. The CDR3 covers 15 residues. Here the CDR3 DNA reads TGTGCCAGCAGCTTGGCCCTGCCCGGGAGGGAGACCCAGTACTTC. It encodes CASSLALPGRETQYF.

The chain has TRBV5-4 and TRBJ1-2; the D gene is possibly TRBD1 (5 bases). The CDR3 is 13 amino acids. V lost 0 bases and J lost 6, with 9 bases in between. Germline CDR1 and CDR2: SGHNT and YYREEE (reference sequence). This CDR3 reads CASSLEQGHGYTF. CDR3 in DNA: TGTGCCAGCAGCTTGGAGCAGGGCCATGGCTACACCTTC.

The chain links TRBV5-1 to TRBJ2-5; 11 nucleotides agree with TRBD2. Germline V gene data show CDR1 as SGHRS and CDR2 as YFSETQ. The CDR3 length is 15 residues. V lost 0 bases, J lost 4 bases, and 2 bases stayed unmatched. CDR3 in DNA: TGCGCCAGCAGCTTGGCCACTAGCGGGGGAGAGACCCAGTACTTC. Protein sequence: CASSLATSGGETQYF.

The CDR3 DNA follows: TGTGCCACCAGCAGAGACCGCGTTCAGGGAGGGGAGCTGTTTTTT. Translated: CATSRDRVQGGELFF. The chain is built from TRBV15 and TRBJ2-2; a weak D match, TRBD1 (5 bases). The V gene's germline CDR1 is LNHNV and CDR2 YYDKDF (reference sequence). The CDR3 extends over 15 amino acids. V was shortened by 0 bases and J by 8 bases, with 13 bases between the two germline ends.

The rearrangement uses TRBV29-1 and TRBJ1-1; D may be TRBD1 (5 bases). This CDR3 has 13 residues. Germline-derived CDR1 and CDR2 are SQVTM and ANQGSEA. V was shortened by 3 bases and J by 5 bases, with 13 bases between the two germline ends. The CDR3 DNA reads as TGCAGCGTTGAGCAGGGAAGTAGAACTGAAGCTTTCTTT. Translated, it gives CSVEQGSRTEAFF.

The chain is built from TRBV28 and TRBJ2-7; 8 nucleotides match TRBD2. The CDR3 sequence is 14 residues long. V lost 2 bases, J lost 3 bases, and 3 bases stayed unmatched. CDR1 MDHEN and CDR2 SYDVKM come from the germline V gene. The CDR3 DNA sequence: TGTGCCAGCAGTTTACCGGGAGGGGTCTACGAGCAGTACTTC. Translated, it gives CASSLPGGVYEQYF.

The rearrangement links TRBV20-1 to TRBJ1-2; D is unclear. Trimming took off 2 bases at V and 5 bases at J, with 6 bases between the two ends. The CDR3 contains 11 residues. CDR1 is DFQATT and CDR2 is SNEGSKA in the germline V gene (reference sequence). CDR3 bases: TGCAGTGCTAGAAGACTGTATGGCTACACCTTC. It translates to CSARRLYGYTF.

The rearrangement uses TRBV7-8 and TRBJ2-2, with 13 positions matching TRBD2. The germline V gene encodes CDR1 SGHVS and CDR2 FQNEAQ. The ends lost 3 bases at V and 2 bases at J; junction bases unmatched: 15. The length of the CDR3 is 21 residues. CDR3 bases: TGTGCCAGCAGCTTTGAACTAGCGGGAGGGCCCCACTCTATAAACACCGGGGAGCTGTTTTTT. It translates to CASSFELAGGPHSINTGELFF.

The rearrangement uses TRBV15 and TRBJ1-4; D unresolved. The CDR3 runs 15 residues. Germline V gives CDR1 LNHNV, CDR2 YYDKDF (reference sequence). The ends were cut back, 5 bases at V and 3 bases at J, with 13 bases in the middle. CDR3 sequence (DNA): TGTGCCACCAGCTCGCAGGCTGGGTCTAATGAAAAACTGTTTTTT. Translating gives CATSSQAGSNEKLFF.

This clone has a single count. The genes are TRBV13 and TRBJ2-5; the D gene is possibly TRBD2 (6 bases). V dropped 5 bases and J dropped 1 base, with 14 bases sitting between them. The CDR3 has 15 amino acids. CDR1 is PRHDT and CDR2 is FYEKMQ in the germline V gene (reference sequence). DNA of the CDR3: TGTGCCAGCAGCAGATTGCCGGGAGTCCAAGAGACCCAGTACTTC. Residues: CASSRLPGVQETQYF.

The rearrangement joins TRBV15 to TRBJ2-5; maybe TRBD1 (6 bases). The germline gives CDR1 LNHNV, CDR2 YYDKDF (reference sequence). Between the trimmed V and J ends, which lost 1 base and 3 bases, there was a span of 15 bases. CDR3 length equals 16 residues. In nucleotides, the CDR3 is TGTGCCACCAGCAGAGTCCCTTTACAGGGAAAAGAGACCCAGTACTTC. Residues: CATSRVPLQGKETQYF.

In its sample, this clone was seen a few times. The V call is TRBV5-5, the J call TRBJ1-5; D call uncertain. The CDR3 totals 15 residues. The V gene's germline CDR1 is SGHKS and CDR2 YYEKEE (reference sequence). V lost 1 base and J lost 1, with 9 bases in between. CDR3 sequence (DNA): TGTGCCAGCAGCTTGAGGTCAGAGAGCAATCAGCCCCAGCATTTT. It is translated as CASSLRSESNQPQHF.

This chain links TRBV28 with TRBJ1-1; unclear D gene. This CDR3 region has 14 residues. V dropped 4 bases and J dropped 5 bases, with 14 bases sitting between them. Germline V gene lookup returns CDR1 MDHEN and CDR2 SYDVKM. For the CDR3, the DNA is TGTGCCAGCAGTTCCCTCCGGTGGAGTACTGAAGCTTTCTTT. Its protein is CASSSLRWSTEAFF.

V is TRBV25-1 and J is TRBJ1-3, with TRBD1 matching 8 bases. Unmatched junction bases numbered 8, after V lost 0 bases and J lost 4 bases. The V gene's germline CDR1 is MGHDK and CDR2 SYGVNS. This CDR3 comprises 17 residues. The CDR3 sequence is CASSEYGQGLGGNTIYF. The CDR3 DNA reads TGTGCCAGCAGTGAATACGGACAGGGCCTGGGAGGAAACACCATATATTTT.

The CDR3 nucleotides read TGTGCCAGCAGCCCCTCGCGGACTAGAACCACAGATACGCAGTATTTT. Translating gives CASSPSRTRTTDTQYF. V is TRBV4-2 and J is TRBJ2-3; 7 nucleotides align to TRBD2. The V gene's germline CDR1 is LGHNA and CDR2 YNFKEQ. The J segment lost 2 bases and the V segment lost 4 bases, leaving 9 bases of the junction unmatched. CDR3 size: 16 residues.